These 4 T cell receptor beta chains were all obtained from the same sample, sequenced in a study of T cell responses to AZD1222 COVID-19 vaccine. Libraries were prepared by immunoSEQ multiplex PCR; TCRdb keeps only in-frame clonotypes and omits some of them. The sample lists around 150,000 clones; about 90% were seen once. This sample comprised peripheral blood, obtained on day 0 of AZD1222 vaccination. These receptors all come from an adult in good health.

The chain combines TRBV28 with TRBJ1-4; TRBD1 matches 10 bases. The CDR3 is 15 residues long. V lost 10 bases, J lost 0 bases, and 5 bases stayed unmatched. Germline V gives CDR1 MDHEN, CDR2 SYDVKM. CDR3 nucleotides: TGTGCCACGACAGGGGGCGATACAACTAATGAAAAACTGTTTTTT. Translating it yields CATTGGDTTNEKLFF. Full variable domain (outside the CDR3, taken from reference TRBV28 and TRBJ1-4): DVKVTQSSRYLVKRTGEKVFLECVQDMDHENMFWYRQDPGLGLRLIYFSYDVKMKEKGDIPEGYSVSREKKERFSLILESASTNQTSMYLCATTGGDTTNEKLFFGSGTQLSVL.

The chain links TRBV4-1 to TRBJ2-3; D might be TRBD2 (5 bases). Germline-derived CDR1 and CDR2 are MGHRA and YSYEKL. The CDR3 runs to 18 residues. V was pared by 0 bases and J by 5 bases, with 21 bases between. As DNA, the CDR3 is TGCGCCAGCAGCCAAGATCCCCCCGGCTCGGGATGGGAAGATACGCAGTATTTT. Amino acid sequence: CASSQDPPGSGWEDTQYF.

This chain uses TRBV12-3 or TRBV12-4 with TRBJ1-1, with a tentative D call TRBD1 (5 bases). V was cut by 6 bases and J by 6 bases, with 8 bases left in between. The CDR3 runs to 11 residues. Here the CDR3 DNA reads TGTGCCAGCAGCAGGGATCCTGAAGCTTTCTTT. This sequence encodes CASSRDPEAFF.

The V gene is TRBV9, the J gene TRBJ2-2; D gene ambiguous. This CDR3 region has 15 residues. The germline V gene encodes CDR1 SGDLS and CDR2 YYNGEE. V lost 1 base to trimming and J lost 1 base, with 8 bases between them. The DNA of the CDR3 is TGTGCCAGCAGCGTACTTGGGGAGAACACCGGGGAGCTGTTTTTT. As protein: CASSVLGENTGELFF.